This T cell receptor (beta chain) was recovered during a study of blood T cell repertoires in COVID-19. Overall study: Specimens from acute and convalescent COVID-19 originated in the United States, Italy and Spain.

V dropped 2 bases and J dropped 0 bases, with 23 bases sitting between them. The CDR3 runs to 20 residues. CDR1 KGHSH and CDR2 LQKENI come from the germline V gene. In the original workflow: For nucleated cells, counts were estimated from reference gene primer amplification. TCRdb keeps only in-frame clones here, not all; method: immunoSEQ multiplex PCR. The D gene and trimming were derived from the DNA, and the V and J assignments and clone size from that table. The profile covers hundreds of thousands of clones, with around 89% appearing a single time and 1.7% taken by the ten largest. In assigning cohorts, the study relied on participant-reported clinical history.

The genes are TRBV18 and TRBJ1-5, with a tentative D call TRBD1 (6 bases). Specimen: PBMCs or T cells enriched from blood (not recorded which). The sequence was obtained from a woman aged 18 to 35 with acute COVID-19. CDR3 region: CASSPIPWAGAGDSNQPQHF. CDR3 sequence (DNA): TGTGCCAGCTCACCAATTCCTTGGGCAGGGGCAGGAGATAGCAATCAGCCCCAGCATTTT.